This T cell receptor (beta chain) was sequenced for a study of cytomegalovirus exposure and HLA in healthy donors. Study as a whole: Some 85 million unique TCRs, all from HLA-typed donors, were included in an early release of the data. Whole-study results and caveats: Reports state that TCR beta sequences accurately predicted most subjects' HLA-A and HLA-B alleles. An apparent linkage of common viral pathogens to several of the most significant clusters emerged in a later analysis. What a later analysis reportedly showed was that an Asian-associated ancestry cluster had fewer N-insertions than the roughly 720-donor mean.

The CDR3 is 16 residues long. The germline CDR1 and CDR2 sequences are SGHRS and YFSETQ. With V trimmed by 0 bases and J by 3 bases, 4 bases remained unmatched. A multiplex PCR was run with 60 Vbeta primers and 13 Jbeta primers. This table comes from immunoSEQ multiplex PCR, and its TCRdb copy is limited to in-frame clones, with some not included. In the table there are under 110,000 clones, about 70% of which are singletons. This clone was counted between two and nine times. Its antigen is still unknown. The clonotype comes from a woman aged 40 to 50 in good health and CMV-seronegative. The V and J genes are TRBV5-1 and TRBJ1-4; 8 bases line up with TRBD1. The sequenced material came from PBMCs. The CDR3 protein is CASSLAPTGANEKLFF. The CDR3 nucleotides are TGCGCCAGCAGCTTGGCCCCGACAGGGGCTAATGAAAAACTGTTTTTT.